The clone carrying this T cell receptor (beta chain) was detected many times. The antigen remains unidentified. The sample belongs to a study of breast tumors, draining lymph nodes, adjacent tissues. TCRdb reprocessed the multiplex PCR reads via MiXCR and lists one record per CDR3 protein. In the table there are about 200,000 distinct CDR3 sequences, approximately 31% of which are singletons. Germline V gene lookup returns CDR1 DFQATT and CDR2 SNEGSKA (reference sequence). CDR3 size: 16 residues. Trimming took 1 base from V and 4 from J; bases not matched to a gene: 8. The lymph nodes were axillary draining lymph nodes from breast cancer patients. Study-wide results and limits: Tumor T cell lymph node origin was a supported hypothesis, not proven. Luminal-like breast cancer showed significantly greater tumor-nontumor repertoire similarity than basal-like breast cancer did. Tumors had less TCR diversity than lymph nodes, more than nontumor tissue. Data fit most tumor T cells coming from lymph node, expanding in tumor.

This TCR was sampled from a female donor with breast cancer. Some clones in this sample may be carry-over from other donors' samples. The specimen sequenced was axillary lymph node tissue. This rearrangement joins TRBV20-1 to TRBJ2-3, with 10 nucleotides matching TRBD2. CDR3: CSARVERGGWADTQYF. The CDR3 DNA sequence: TGCAGTGCTAGAGTGGAGCGGGGGGGCTGGGCAGATACGCAGTATTTT.